The sequence of this T cell receptor beta chain was determined in a study of blood T cell repertoires in COVID-19. Whole-study context: Samples taken during acute and convalescent COVID-19 were collected in the United States, Italy and Spain.

The CDR3 sequence is 14 residues long. V lost 6 bases to trimming and J lost 9 bases; unmatched junction nucleotides: 6. Germline-derived CDR1 and CDR2 are SGHDN and FVKESK. Original data processing: Estimation of nucleated cell counts relied on the amplification of reference gene primers. Method: immunoSEQ multiplex PCR; TCRdb's copy keeps in-frame clones and lacks some. V, J and clone size are those of that table, while D and trimming were read from the DNA. This table has about 250,000 clones, around 88% appearing once. This clone occurred a few times. The clonotype was recovered from a man older than 75 with acute or convalescent COVID-19. The rearrangement links TRBV14 to TRBJ1-6; 9 bases agree with TRBD1. The sample taken for sequencing was peripheral blood. DNA for the CDR3: TGTGCCAGCAGTCAGACAGGGGGTTTTTCACCCCTCCACTTT. This encodes CASSQTGGFSPLHF.